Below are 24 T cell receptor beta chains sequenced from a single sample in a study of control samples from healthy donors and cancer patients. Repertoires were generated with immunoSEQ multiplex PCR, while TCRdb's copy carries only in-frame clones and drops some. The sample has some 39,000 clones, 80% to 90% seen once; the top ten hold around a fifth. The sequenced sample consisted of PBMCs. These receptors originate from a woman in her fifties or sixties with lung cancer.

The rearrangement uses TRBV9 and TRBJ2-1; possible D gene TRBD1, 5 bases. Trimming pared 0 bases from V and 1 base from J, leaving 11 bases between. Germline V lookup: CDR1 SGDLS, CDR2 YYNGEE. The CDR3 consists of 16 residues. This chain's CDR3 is CASSVDSDTSYNEQFF. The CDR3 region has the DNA TGTGCCAGCAGCGTAGATTCGGACACGTCCTACAATGAGCAGTTCTTC. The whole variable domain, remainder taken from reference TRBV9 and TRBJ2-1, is DSGVTQTPKHLITATGQRVTLRCSPRSGDLSVYWYQQSLDQGLQFLIQYYNGEERAKGNILERFSAQQFPDLHSELNLSSLELGDSALYFCASSVDSDTSYNEQFFGPGTRLTVL.

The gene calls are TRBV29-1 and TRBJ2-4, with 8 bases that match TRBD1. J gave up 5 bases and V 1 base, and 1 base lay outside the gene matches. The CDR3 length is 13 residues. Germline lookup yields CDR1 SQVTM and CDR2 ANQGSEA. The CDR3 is CSVEGTGQNIQYF. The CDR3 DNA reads TGCAGCGTTGAAGGGACAGGGCAAAACATTCAGTACTTC.

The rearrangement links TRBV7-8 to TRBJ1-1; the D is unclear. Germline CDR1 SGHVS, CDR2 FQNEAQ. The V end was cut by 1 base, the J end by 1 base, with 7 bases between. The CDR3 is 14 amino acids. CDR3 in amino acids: CASSLVGGNTEAFF. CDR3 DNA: TGTGCCAGCAGCTTAGTGGGAGGGAACACTGAAGCTTTCTTT.

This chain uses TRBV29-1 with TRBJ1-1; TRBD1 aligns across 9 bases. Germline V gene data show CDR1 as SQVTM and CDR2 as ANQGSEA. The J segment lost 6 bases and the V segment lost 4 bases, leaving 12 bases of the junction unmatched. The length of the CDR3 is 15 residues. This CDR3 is CSVVGPGTGTAEAFF. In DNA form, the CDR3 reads TGCAGCGTTGTGGGTCCCGGGACAGGGACGGCTGAAGCTTTCTTT.

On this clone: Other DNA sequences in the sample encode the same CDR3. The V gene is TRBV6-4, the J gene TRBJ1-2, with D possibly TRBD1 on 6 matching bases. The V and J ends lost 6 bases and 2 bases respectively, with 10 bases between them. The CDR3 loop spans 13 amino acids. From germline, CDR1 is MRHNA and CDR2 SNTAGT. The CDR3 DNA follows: TGTGCCAGCAGCAGAGACAGGAACTATGGCTACACCTTC. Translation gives CASSRDRNYGYTF.

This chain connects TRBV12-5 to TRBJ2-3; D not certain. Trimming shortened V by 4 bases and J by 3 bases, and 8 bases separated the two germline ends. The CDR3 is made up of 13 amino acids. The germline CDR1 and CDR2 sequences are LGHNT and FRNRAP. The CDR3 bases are TGTGCTAGTGGTTCCTCCGGAACAGATACGCAGTATTTT. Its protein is CASGSSGTDTQYF.

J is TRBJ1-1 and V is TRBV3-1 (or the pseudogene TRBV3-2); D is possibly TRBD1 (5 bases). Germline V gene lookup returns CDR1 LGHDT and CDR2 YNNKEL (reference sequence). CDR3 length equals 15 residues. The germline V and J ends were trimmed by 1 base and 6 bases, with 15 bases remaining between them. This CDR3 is CASSQGGRVRPEAFF. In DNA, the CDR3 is TGTGCCAGCAGCCAAGGGGGACGGGTCCGGCCTGAAGCTTTCTTT.

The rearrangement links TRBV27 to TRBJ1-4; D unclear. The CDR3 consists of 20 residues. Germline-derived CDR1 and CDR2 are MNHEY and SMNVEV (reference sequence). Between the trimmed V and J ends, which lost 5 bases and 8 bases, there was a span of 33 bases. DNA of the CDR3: TGTGCCAGCAGTCCTTATAGGCCGGAATGGGTCCGGAACAGAAAGGAAAAACTGTTTTTT. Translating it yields CASSPYRPEWVRNRKEKLFF.

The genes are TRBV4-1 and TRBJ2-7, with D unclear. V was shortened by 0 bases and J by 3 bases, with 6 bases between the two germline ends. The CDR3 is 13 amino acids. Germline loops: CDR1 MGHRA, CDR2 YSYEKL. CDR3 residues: CASSQDNSYEQYF. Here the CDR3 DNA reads TGCGCCAGCAGCCAAGATAACAGCTACGAGCAGTACTTC.

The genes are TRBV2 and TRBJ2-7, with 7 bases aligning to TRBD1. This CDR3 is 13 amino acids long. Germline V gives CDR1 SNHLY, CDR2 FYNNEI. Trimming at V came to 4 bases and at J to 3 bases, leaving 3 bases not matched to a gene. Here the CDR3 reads CASSGQGFYEQYF. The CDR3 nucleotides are TGTGCCAGCAGTGGACAGGGCTTCTACGAGCAGTACTTC. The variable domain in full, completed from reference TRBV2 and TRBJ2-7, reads EPEVTQTPSHQVTQMGQEVILRCVPISNHLYFYWYRQILGQKVEFLVSFYNNEISEKSEIFDDQFSVERPDGSNFTLKIRSTKLEDSAMYFCASSGQGFYEQYFGPGTRLTVT.

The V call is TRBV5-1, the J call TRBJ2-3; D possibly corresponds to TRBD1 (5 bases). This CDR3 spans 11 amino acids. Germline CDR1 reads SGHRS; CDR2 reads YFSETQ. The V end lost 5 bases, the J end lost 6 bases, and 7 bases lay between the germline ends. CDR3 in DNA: TGCGCCAGCAGATCAGGGGATACGCAGTATTTT. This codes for CASRSGDTQYF.

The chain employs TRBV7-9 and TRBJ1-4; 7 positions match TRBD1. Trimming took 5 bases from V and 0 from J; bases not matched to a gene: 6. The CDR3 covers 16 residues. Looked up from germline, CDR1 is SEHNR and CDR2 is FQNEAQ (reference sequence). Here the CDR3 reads CASSHMTGPTNEKLFF. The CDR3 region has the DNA TGTGCCAGCAGCCACATGACAGGGCCAACTAATGAAAAACTGTTTTTT.

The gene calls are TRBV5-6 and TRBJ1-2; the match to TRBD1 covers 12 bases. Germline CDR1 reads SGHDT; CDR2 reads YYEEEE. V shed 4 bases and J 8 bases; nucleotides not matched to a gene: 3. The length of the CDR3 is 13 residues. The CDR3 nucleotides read TGTGCCAGCAGCCGGGACAGGGGGCAAGGCTACACCTTC. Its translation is CASSRDRGQGYTF.

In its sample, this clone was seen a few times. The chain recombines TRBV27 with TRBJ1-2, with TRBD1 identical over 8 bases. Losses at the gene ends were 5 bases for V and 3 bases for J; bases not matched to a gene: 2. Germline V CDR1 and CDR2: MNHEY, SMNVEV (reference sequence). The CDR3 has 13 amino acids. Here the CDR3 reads CASSLTGDYGYTF. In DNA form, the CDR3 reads TGTGCCAGCAGTCTGACAGGGGACTATGGCTACACCTTC.

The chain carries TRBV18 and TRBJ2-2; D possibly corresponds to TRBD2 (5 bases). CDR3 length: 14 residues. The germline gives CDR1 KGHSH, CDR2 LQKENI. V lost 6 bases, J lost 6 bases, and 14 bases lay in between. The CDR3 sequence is CASSPGVVAGELFF. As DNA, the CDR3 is TGTGCCAGCTCCCCCGGGGTTGTCGCCGGGGAGCTGTTTTTT.

CDR3 nucleotides: TGTGCCAGCAGCCAAGAAACAGGGAGCTATGGCTACACCTTC. Translating it yields CASSQETGSYGYTF. The chain recombines TRBV4-2 with TRBJ1-2; weak D call: TRBD1 (6 bases). V was clipped by 0 bases and J by 4 bases, with 9 bases between them. The germline V gene encodes CDR1 LGHNA and CDR2 YNFKEQ. This CDR3 comprises 14 residues.

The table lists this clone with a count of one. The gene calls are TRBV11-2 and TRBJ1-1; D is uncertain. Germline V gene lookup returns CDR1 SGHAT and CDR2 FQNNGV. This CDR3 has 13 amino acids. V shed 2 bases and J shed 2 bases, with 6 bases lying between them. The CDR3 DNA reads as TGTGCCAGCAGCTTATCGTCCAACACTGAAGCTTTCTTT. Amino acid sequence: CASSLSSNTEAFF.

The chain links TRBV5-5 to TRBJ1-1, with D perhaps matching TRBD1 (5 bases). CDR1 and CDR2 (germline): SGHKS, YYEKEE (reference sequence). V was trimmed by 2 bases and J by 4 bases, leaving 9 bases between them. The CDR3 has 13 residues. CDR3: CASSFGGGTEAFF. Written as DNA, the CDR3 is TGTGCCAGCAGCTTCGGGGGGGGCACTGAAGCTTTCTTT.

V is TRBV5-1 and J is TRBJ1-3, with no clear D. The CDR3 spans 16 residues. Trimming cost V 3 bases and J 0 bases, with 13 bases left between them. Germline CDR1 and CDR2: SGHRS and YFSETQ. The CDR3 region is CASSSWASSSGNTIYF. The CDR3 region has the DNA TGCGCCAGCAGCTCCTGGGCCTCGAGCTCTGGAAACACCATATATTTT.

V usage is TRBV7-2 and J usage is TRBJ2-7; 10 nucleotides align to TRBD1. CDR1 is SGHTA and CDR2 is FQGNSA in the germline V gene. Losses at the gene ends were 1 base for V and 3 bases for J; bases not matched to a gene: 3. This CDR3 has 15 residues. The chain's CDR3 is CASSLEGQGYYEQYF. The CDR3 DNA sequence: TGTGCCAGCAGCTTAGAGGGACAGGGGTACTACGAGCAGTACTTC.

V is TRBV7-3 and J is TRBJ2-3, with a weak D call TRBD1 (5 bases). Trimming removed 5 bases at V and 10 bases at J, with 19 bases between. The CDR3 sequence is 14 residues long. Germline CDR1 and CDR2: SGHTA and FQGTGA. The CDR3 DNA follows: TGTGCCAGCAGCCCCGGACAAGTTCGTAATGCGCAGTATTTT. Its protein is CASSPGQVRNAQYF.

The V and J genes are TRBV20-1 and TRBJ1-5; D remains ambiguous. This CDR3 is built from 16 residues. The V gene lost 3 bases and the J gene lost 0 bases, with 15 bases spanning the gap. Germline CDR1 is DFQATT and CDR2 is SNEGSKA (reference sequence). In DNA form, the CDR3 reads TGCAGTGCTAGTCAGATCGGGGTTTATAGCAATCAGCCCCAGCATTTT. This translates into CSASQIGVYSNQPQHF.

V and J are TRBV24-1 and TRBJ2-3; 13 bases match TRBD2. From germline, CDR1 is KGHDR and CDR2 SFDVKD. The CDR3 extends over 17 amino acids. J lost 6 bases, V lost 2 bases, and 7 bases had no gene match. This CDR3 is CATSDSGLAGVSDTQYF. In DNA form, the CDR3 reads TGTGCCACCAGTGATTCAGGACTAGCGGGAGTTTCCGATACGCAGTATTTT.

The CDR3, as DNA: TGTGCCAGCAGTCCCCAGCTCTCTGGGGCCAACGTCCTGACTTTC. It encodes CASSPQLSGANVLTF. The chain couples TRBV7-6 to TRBJ2-6; D gene unclear. Germline lookup yields CDR1 SGHVS and CDR2 FNYEAQ. Trimming removed 6 bases at V and 0 bases at J, with 9 bases between. This CDR3 region has 15 residues.